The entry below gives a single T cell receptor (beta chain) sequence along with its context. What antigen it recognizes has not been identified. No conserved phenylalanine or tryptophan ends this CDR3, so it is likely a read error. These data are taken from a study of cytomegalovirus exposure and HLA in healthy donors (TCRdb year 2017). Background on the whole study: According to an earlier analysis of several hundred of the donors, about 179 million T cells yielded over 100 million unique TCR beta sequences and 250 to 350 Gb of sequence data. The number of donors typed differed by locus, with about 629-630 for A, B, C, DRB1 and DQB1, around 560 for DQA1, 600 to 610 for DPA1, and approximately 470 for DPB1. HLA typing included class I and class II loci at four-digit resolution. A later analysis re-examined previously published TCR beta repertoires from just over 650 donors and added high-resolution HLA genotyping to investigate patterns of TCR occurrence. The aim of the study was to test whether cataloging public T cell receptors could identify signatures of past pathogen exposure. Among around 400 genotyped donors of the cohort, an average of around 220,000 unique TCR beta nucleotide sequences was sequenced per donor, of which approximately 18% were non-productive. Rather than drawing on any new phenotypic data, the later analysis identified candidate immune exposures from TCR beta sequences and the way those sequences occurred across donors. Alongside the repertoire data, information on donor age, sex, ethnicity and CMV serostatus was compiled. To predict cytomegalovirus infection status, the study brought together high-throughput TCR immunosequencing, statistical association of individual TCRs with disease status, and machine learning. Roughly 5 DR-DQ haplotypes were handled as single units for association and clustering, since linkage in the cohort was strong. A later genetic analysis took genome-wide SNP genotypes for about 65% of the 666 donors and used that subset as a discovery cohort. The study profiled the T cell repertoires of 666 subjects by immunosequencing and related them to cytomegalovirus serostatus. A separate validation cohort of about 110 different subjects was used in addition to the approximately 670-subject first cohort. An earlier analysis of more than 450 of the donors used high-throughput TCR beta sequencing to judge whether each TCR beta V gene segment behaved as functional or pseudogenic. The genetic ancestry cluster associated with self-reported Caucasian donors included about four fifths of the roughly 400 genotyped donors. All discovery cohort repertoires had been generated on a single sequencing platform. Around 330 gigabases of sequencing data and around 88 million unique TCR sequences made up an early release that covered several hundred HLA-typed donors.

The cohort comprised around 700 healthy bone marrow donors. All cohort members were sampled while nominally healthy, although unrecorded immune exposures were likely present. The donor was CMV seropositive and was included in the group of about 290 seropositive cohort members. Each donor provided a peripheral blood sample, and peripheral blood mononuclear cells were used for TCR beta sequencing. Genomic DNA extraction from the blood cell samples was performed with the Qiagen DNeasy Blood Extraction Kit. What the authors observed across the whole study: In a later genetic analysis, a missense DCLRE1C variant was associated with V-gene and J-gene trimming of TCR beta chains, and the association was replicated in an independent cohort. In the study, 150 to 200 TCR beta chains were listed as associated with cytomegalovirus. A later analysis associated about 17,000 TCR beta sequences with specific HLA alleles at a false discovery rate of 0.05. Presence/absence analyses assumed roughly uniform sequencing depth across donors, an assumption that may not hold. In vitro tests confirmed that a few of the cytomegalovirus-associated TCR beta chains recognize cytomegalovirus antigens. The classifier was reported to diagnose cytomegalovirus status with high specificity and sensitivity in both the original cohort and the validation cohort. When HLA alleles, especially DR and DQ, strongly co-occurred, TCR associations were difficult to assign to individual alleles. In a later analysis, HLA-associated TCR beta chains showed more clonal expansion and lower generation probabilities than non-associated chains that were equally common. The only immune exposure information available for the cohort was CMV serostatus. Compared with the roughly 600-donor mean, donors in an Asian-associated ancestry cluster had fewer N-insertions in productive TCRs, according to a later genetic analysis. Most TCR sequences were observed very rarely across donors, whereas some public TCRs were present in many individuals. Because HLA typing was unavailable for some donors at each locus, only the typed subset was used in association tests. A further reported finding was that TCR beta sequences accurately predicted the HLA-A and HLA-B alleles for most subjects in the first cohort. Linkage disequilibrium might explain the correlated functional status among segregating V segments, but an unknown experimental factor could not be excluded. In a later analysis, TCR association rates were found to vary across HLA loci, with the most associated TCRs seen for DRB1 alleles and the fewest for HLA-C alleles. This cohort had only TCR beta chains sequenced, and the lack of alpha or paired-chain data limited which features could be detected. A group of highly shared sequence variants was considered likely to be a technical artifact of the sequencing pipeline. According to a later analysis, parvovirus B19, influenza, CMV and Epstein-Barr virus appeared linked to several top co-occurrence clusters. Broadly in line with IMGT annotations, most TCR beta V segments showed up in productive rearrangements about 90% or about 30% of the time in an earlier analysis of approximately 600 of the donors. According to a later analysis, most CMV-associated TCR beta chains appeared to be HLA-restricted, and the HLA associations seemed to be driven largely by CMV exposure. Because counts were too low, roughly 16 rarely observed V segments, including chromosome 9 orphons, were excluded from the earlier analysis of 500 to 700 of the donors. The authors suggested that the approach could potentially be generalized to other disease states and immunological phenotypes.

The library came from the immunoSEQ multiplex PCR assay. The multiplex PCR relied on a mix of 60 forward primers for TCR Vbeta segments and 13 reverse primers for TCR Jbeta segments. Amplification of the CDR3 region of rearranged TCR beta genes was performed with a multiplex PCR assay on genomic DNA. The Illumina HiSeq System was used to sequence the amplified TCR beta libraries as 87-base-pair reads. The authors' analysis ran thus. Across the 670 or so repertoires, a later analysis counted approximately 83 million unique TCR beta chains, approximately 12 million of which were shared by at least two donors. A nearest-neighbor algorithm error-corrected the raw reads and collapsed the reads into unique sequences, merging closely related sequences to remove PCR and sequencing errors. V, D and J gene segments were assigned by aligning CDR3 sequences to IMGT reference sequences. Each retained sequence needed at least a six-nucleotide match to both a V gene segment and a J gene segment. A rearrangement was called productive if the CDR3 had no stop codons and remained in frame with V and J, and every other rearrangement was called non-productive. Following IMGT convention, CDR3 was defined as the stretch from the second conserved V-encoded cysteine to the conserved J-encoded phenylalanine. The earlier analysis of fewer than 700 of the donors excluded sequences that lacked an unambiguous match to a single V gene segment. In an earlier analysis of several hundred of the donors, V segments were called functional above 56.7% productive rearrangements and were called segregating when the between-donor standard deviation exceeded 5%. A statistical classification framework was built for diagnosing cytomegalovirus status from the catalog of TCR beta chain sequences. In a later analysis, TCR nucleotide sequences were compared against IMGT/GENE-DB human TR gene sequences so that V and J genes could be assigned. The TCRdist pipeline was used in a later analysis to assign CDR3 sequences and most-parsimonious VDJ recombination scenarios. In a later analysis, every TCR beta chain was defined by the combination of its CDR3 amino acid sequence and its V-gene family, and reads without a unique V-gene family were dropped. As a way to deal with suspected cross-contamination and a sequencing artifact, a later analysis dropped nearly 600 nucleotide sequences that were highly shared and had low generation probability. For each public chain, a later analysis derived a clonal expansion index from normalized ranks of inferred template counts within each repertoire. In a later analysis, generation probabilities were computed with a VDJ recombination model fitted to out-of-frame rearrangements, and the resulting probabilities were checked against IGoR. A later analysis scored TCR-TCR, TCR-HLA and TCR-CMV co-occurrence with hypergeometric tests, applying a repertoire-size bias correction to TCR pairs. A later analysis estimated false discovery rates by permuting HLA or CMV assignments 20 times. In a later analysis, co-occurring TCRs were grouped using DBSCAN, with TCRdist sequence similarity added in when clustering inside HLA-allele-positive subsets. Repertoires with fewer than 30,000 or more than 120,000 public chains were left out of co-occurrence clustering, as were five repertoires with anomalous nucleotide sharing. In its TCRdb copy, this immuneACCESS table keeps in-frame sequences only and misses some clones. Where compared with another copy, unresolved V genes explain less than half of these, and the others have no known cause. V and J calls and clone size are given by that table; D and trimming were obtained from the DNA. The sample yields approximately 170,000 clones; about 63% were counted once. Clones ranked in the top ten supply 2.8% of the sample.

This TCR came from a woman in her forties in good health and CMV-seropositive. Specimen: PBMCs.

At the DNA level, the sequence is TGTGCCAGTAGTCGCGACAGGGGAAATTCACCCCTCCACCTT. Its coded protein is CASSRDRGNSPLHL. The chain couples TRBV19 to TRBJ1-6; the central 8 bases match TRBD1. V loses 5 bases at its end and J loses 7 bases; junction bases beyond the gene matches: 4. Sequences LNHDA (CDR1) and SQIVND (CDR2) are obtained from the germline V gene (reference sequence). The CDR3 has 14 residues if both end residues are counted. Only CDR3 DNA remains: 42 bases, in frame from the first base.